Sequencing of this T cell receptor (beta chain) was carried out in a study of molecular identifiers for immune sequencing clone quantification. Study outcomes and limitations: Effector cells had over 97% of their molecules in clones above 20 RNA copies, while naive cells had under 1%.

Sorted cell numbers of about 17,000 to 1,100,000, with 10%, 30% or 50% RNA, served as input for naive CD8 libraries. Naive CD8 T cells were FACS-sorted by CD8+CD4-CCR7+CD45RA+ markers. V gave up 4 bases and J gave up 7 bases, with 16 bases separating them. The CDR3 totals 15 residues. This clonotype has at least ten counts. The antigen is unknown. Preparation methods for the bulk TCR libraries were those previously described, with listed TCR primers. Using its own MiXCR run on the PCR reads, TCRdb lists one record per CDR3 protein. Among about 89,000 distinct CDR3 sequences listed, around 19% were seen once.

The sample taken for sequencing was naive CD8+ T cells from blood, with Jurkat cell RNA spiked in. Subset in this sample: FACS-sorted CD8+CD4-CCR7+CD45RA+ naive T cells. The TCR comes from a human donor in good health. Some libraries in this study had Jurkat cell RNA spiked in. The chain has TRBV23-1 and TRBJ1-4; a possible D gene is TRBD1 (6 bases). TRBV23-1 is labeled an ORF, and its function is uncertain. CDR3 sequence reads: CASSPNDRSFEKLFF. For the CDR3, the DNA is TGCGCCAGCAGTCCCAACGACAGGAGCTTTGAAAAACTGTTTTTT.